The next 9 T cell receptor beta chains were all read from a single sample in a study of CD8 T cells in Susac syndrome. RNA amounts of about 0.45 to 1 ug underwent reverse transcription with random hexamers. TCRdb re-derived calls from the immunoSEQ multiplex PCR reads in MiXCR, one entry per CDR3 protein. In the table there are about 210,000 distinct CDR3 sequences, 95% of which are singletons. The sequenced sample consisted of CD4+ T cells from PBMCs. These receptors came from a human donor with multiple sclerosis.

This clonotype was seen a handful of times. CDR3 region: CSVAPQGIGEQYF. Written as DNA, the CDR3 is TGCAGCGTTGCTCCACAGGGAATTGGCGAGCAGTACTTC. V usage is TRBV29-1 and J usage is TRBJ2-7; D perhaps matches TRBD1 (6 bases). The CDR3 covers 13 residues. Germline V lookup: CDR1 SQVTM, CDR2 ANQGSEA. Trimming cost V 4 bases and J 6 bases, with 16 bases left between them.

The chain employs TRBV2 and TRBJ2-5; D possibly corresponds to TRBD1 (7 bases). V lost 0 bases to trimming and J lost 2 bases, with 13 bases between them. Germline-derived CDR1 and CDR2 are SNHLY and FYNNEI. The CDR3 is made up of 16 amino acids. CDR3 residues: CASSEARAGGQETQYF. CDR3 sequence (DNA): TGTGCCAGCAGTGAAGCGCGGGCAGGGGGGCAAGAGACCCAGTACTTC.

The chain has TRBV12-3 or TRBV12-4 and TRBJ2-5, with TRBD2 identical over 8 bases. The CDR3 is 14 residues long. The V and J ends lost 6 bases and 2 bases, in that order; junction bases with no gene match: 5. CDR3: CASRSGRGQETQYF. The CDR3 DNA reads as TGTGCCAGCAGAAGCGGGAGAGGACAAGAGACCCAGTACTTC.

This rearrangement joins TRBV9 to TRBJ1-1, with a weak D call TRBD1 (5 bases). The CDR3 has 15 residues. V was clipped by 2 bases and J by 6 bases, with 17 bases between them. Germline CDR1 is SGDLS and CDR2 is YYNGEE. The CDR3 DNA follows: TGTGCCAGCAGCGTTGATGAGTGGACAACGGCTGAAGCTTTCTTT. Translated, it gives CASSVDEWTTAEAFF.

CDR3 bases: TGCAGTGCTAGAGCCCCAGGCCTTGCGCTTGGAGATACGCAGTATTTT. Translated: CSARAPGLALGDTQYF. The V gene is TRBV20-1, the J gene TRBJ2-3, with no clear D. From germline, CDR1 is DFQATT and CDR2 SNEGSKA (reference sequence). This CDR3 spans 16 amino acids. With 1 base removed from V and 5 bases from J, the gap between germline ends came to 19 bases.

The chain links TRBV14 to TRBJ1-5, with D perhaps TRBD1 (6 bases). V gave up 2 bases and J gave up 7 bases, with 9 bases separating them. CDR1 and CDR2 (germline): SGHDN, FVKESK. This CDR3 has 13 amino acids. The CDR3 nucleotides are TGTGCCAGCAGCCAAAGGGGGGGACAGCCCCAGCATTTT. As protein: CASSQRGGQPQHF.

The V gene is TRBV6-2 or TRBV6-3, the J gene TRBJ2-6, with TRBD1 identical over 7 bases. The CDR3 loop spans 17 amino acids. V trimming: 8 bases; J trimming: 3 bases; junction bases outside the gene matches: 13. Per germline, CDR1 MNHEY and CDR2 SVGEGT. CDR3 in amino acids: CASGNRQTGFGANVLTF. The CDR3 DNA reads as TGTGCCAGCGGGAACCGACAGACAGGGTTTGGGGCCAACGTCCTGACTTTC.

The chain recombines TRBV15 with TRBJ1-1; D not certain. CDR1 LNHNV and CDR2 YYDKDF come from the germline V gene (reference sequence). The CDR3 consists of 13 residues. The ends were cut back, 1 base at V and 3 bases at J, with 6 bases in the middle. This chain's CDR3 is CATSRAPDTEAFF. DNA of the CDR3: TGTGCCACCAGCAGAGCACCGGACACTGAAGCTTTCTTT.

The CDR3 bases are TGTGCCAGCAGCCCGGGACAGTATGAAGAGACCCAGTACTTC. Protein sequence: CASSPGQYEETQYF. The chain joins TRBV7-9 to TRBJ2-5; 7 nucleotides agree with TRBD1. The germline gives CDR1 SEHNR, CDR2 FQNEAQ (reference sequence). V lost 5 bases to trimming and J lost 3 bases; unmatched junction nucleotides: 6. The CDR3 consists of 14 residues.